The sequence of this T cell receptor beta chain was determined in a study of blood T cells in healthy people across ages. Study-wide results and caveats: A greater number of naive CD4+ cells and higher diversity distinguished long-lived donors from aged donors.

About this clonotype: Its antigen is unknown.

A second roughly 6 to 11 cycle PCR used barcoded and J-beta primers. TCRdb independently ran MiXCR on the 5' RACE reads; one entry per CDR3 protein. The table has under 2,000,000 distinct CDR3 sequences, approximately 50% seen once. Germline lookup yields CDR1 MNHEY and CDR2 SVGAGI. This CDR3 has 12 residues. The V and J ends lost 6 bases and 4 bases respectively, with 9 bases between them. This clonotype was obtained from a woman in her thirties or forties in good health. The chain links TRBV6-5 to TRBJ1-2, with unresolved D. The source material was blood. The CDR3 reads CASRDAIYGYTF. The CDR3 DNA sequence: TGTGCCAGCAGGGACGCGATCTATGGCTACACCTTC.